This TCR beta chain was recovered during a study of metastatic and nonmetastatic thyroid tumors. As for the study in general: A comparison of repertoires was made across blood and tumor or nodule tissue from malignant and benign thyroid patients.

Study-level results: Significantly greater TCR beta diversity was reportedly found in malignant thyroid tumors than in benign nodules (in blood and tumor).

TCRdb redid the clone calls on the PCR reads using MiXCR. In the table there are about 4,100 clones, about 33% of which are singletons. Patients underwent thyroid surgery, and none had received any treatment before it. Points on this clone: Its specificity is not known.

Germline values: CDR1 DFQATT, CDR2 SNEGSKA (reference sequence). The CDR3 loop spans 15 amino acids. V lost 4 bases to trimming and J lost 9 bases; unmatched junction nucleotides: 17. The V gene is TRBV20-1, the J gene TRBJ1-1; 7 bases align to TRBD1. The sequence was obtained from a male donor with papillary thyroid cancer or a benign thyroid nodule (not recorded which). Some clones in this sample may be carry-over from other donors' samples. Sample: adjacent normal tissue. CDR3 in amino acids: CSAIDRQQGRGKAFF. The DNA for the CDR3 is TGCAGTGCTATCGACCGTCAACAGGGGAGGGGTAAAGCTTTCTTT.